These T cell receptor beta chains were read from a single sample in a study of T-cell memory formation after mild COVID-19. One entry per CDR3 protein, called by TCRdb with MiXCR from the 5' RACE reads. The table lists hundreds of thousands of distinct CDR3 sequences, about 20% of them singletons. The material sequenced was PBMCs or a T cell subset sorted from them (not recorded which). The receptors derive from an adult woman who had mild COVID-19 (a few samples of this study predate the infection). Cell type and time point are not known. Both conserved end residues are trimmed from each CDR3.

TRBJ2-3	TRBV10-3	12	AISGTLGTDTQY
TRBJ1-2	TRBV6-1	12	ASNNAGDFNGYT
TRBJ1-4	TRBV7-9	13	ASSPGQGVNEKLF
TRBJ1-1	TRBV25-1	13	ASSETGDVNTEAF
TRBJ1-2	TRBV20-1	12	SARVEGRYYGYT
TRBJ1-1	TRBV2	12	ASSEAGRNTEAF
TRBJ1-2	TRBV10-3	11	AIGEQGASGYT
TRBJ1-2	TRBV12-3/TRBV12-4	11	ASSLGGESGYT
TRBJ1-5	TRBV7-2	13	ASSLVYSRSEPQH
TRBJ1-2	TRBV29-1	11	SVAQGEDYGYT
TRBJ1-3	TRBV30	13	AWSSRDLGRDTIY
TRBJ1-1	TRBV12-3/TRBV12-4	12	ASSLMGRGTEAF
TRBJ2-5	TRBV19	13	ASSFRDTRQETQY
TRBJ2-1	TRBV11-1	12	ASSSGGSVNEQF
TRBJ2-7	TRBV29-1	12	SVQGLAGVYEQY
TRBJ1-5	TRBV19	13	ASSQDRVSYQPQH
TRBJ2-2	TRBV7-6	12	ASRWLGGTGELF
TRBJ2-6	TRBV20-1	12	SASPTSGANVLT
TRBJ2-7	TRBV20-1	12	SAPSGQGPYEQY
TRBJ2-7	TRBV30	10	AGSRTGYEQY
TRBJ2-1	TRBV11-3	10	ASSSSLNEQF
TRBJ1-6	TRBV7-3	12	ASSVTGLNSPLH
TRBJ2-7	TRBV5-4	12	ASTTTGGPYEQY
TRBJ1-2	TRBV5-1	11	ASSYAGNYGYT
TRBJ2-7	TRBV15	17	ATSRGAEGDSGRRYEQY
TRBJ2-3	TRBV18	10	ASSPLADTQY
TRBJ2-7	TRBV20-1	9	SASSGHEQY
TRBJ2-2	TRBV11-2	16	ASSSQRESGRASGELF
TRBJ2-5	TRBV18	13	ASSLSQGPQETQY
TRBJ1-2	TRBV7-3	11	ASSSSSGDGYT
TRBJ1-2	TRBV14	15	ASSRVVRGGGHYGYT
TRBJ2-7	TRBV5-1	15	ASSPGRRSKISYEQY
TRBJ2-1	TRBV6-5	14	ASSYRSYDSYNEQF
TRBJ1-1	TRBV29-1	12	SVENAGRSTEAF
TRBJ1-3	TRBV7-6	10	ASSSVGNTIY
TRBJ2-7	TRBV24-1	13	ATSWTPGSSSEQY
TRBJ2-1	TRBV24-1	13	ATSDYLRGGNEQF
TRBJ2-1	TRBV7-6	10	ASSLPGQGQF
TRBJ2-1	TRBV7-7	10	ASCLTDNEQF
TRBJ2-6	TRBV7-9	13	ASSPRNSGANVLT
TRBJ1-1	TRBV30	10	AWSWAYTEAF
TRBJ1-2	TRBV7-6	15	ASSLTRAGGTNYGYT
TRBJ2-1	TRBV18	10	ASSPRASEQF
TRBJ2-6	TRBV7-6	15	ASSFGTGGFGANVLT
TRBJ2-3	TRBV5-5	14	ASSHKDRGLADTQY
TRBJ1-5	TRBV29-1	11	SAASGQHQPQH
TRBJ2-3	TRBV9	14	ASSVTDRRNGDTQY
TRBJ2-2	TRBV7-2	15	ASSLGTSGSYGGELF
TRBJ2-6	TRBV7-9	13	ASSLLATGANVLT
TRBJ2-5	TRBV4-3	14	ASSQGRTSGQETQY
TRBJ1-1	TRBV20-1	12	SALDITTNTEAF
TRBJ2-3	TRBV7-2	15	ASSTQRQWSSTDTQY
TRBJ2-7	TRBV6-1	10	ASSTDGFEQY
TRBJ2-2	TRBV24-1	16	ATSDSGSQGAHFGELF
TRBJ2-7	TRBV9	13	ASSVGEGSASEQY
TRBJ2-7	TRBV4-3	16	ASSQHSGTSGASYEQY
TRBJ2-1	TRBV11-1	13	ASSLASTHNNEQF
TRBJ1-1	TRBV20-1	11	SARDRGPKKTF